These 6 T cell receptor beta chains were sequenced from one sample in a study of graft-versus-host responses after intestinal transplantation. Generated by immunoSEQ multiplex PCR, the TCRdb table keeps only in-frame clones and is missing some. The table has 15,000 to 20,000 clones, more than 75% seen once. This specimen was bone marrow, taken just under 130 days after transplant. These receptors were collected from a human patient who received an intestinal transplant, so some T cells may come from the graft donor.

The rearrangement joins TRBV6-5 to TRBJ2-5, with D maybe TRBD2 (6 bases). From germline, CDR1 is MNHEY and CDR2 SVGAGI. This CDR3 has 14 amino acids. V dropped 4 bases and J dropped 1 base, with 10 bases sitting between them. DNA of the CDR3: TGTGCCAGCAGTTTCAGGGACTTCCAAGAGACCCAGTACTTC. This sequence encodes CASSFRDFQETQYF.

In its sample, this clone was seen once. This chain connects TRBV28 to TRBJ2-4; D is undetermined. Germline lookup yields CDR1 MDHEN and CDR2 SYDVKM. The V and J ends lost 3 bases and 5 bases respectively, with 8 bases between them. CDR3 length: 13 amino acids. The CDR3, as DNA: TGTGCCAGCAGTTTCGGCCTCCAAAACATTCAGTACTTC. It translates to CASSFGLQNIQYF.

The gene calls are TRBV28 and TRBJ2-7, with 8 positions matching TRBD2. Trimming cost V 7 bases and J 4 bases; bases outside gene matches: 12. The CDR3 is 15 residues long. Per germline, CDR1 MDHEN and CDR2 SYDVKM. CDR3 loop: CASTYTSGALYEQYF. CDR3 DNA sequence: TGTGCCAGCACCTATACTAGCGGAGCTCTTTACGAGCAGTACTTC.

The chain joins TRBV5-4 to TRBJ2-7; TRBD2 agrees at 10 bases. Germline CDR1 SGHNT, CDR2 YYREEE (reference sequence). V gave up 0 bases and J gave up 6 bases; unmatched junction bases: 3. This CDR3 contains 14 residues. As DNA, the CDR3 is TGTGCCAGCAGCTTGGCTCTAGCGGGAGTCGAGCAGTACTTC. Protein: CASSLALAGVEQYF.

This chain uses TRBV27 with TRBJ1-1, with D maybe TRBD1 (6 bases). The length of the CDR3 is 13 residues. Germline-derived CDR1 and CDR2 are MNHEY and SMNVEV (reference sequence). Deletions cut 7 bases from V and 4 bases from J, with 13 bases between. CDR3: CASTSGGPTEAFF. In nucleotides, the CDR3 is TGTGCCAGCACCTCTGGGGGGCCCACTGAAGCTTTCTTT.

The CDR3 sequence is CASSSPGPASYEQYF. The CDR3 DNA follows: TGTGCCAGCAGTTCCCCGGGGCCGGCTTCCTACGAGCAGTACTTC. The gene calls are TRBV27 and TRBJ2-7; D may match TRBD1 or TRBD2 (5 bases each). V lost 4 bases and J lost 1, with 14 bases in between. Germline loops: CDR1 MNHEY, CDR2 SMNVEV (reference sequence). This CDR3 region has 15 residues.